The next 8 T cell receptor beta chains were all read from a single sample in a study of blood T cells in healthy people across ages. Next came a second PCR, run for roughly 6 to 11 cycles, which used a sample-barcoded 5' primer along with a J-beta primer mix. Via MiXCR, TCRdb re-called the 5' RACE reads, giving one row per CDR3 protein. Of about 1.4 million distinct CDR3 sequences listed, 55% to 75% are singletons. Sample: blood. The receptor set was obtained from a man in his late teens or twenties in good health.

In this sample, this clonotype turned up a few times. The chain has TRBV9 and TRBJ2-7; 7 positions agree with TRBD1. The V and J ends lost 4 bases and 5 bases, in that order; junction bases with no gene match: 6. CDR3 size: 13 residues. Germline V gene data show CDR1 as SGDLS and CDR2 as YYNGEE. The CDR3 DNA sequence: TGTGCCAGCAGCTCCGACAGGGCCAACGAGCAGTACTTC. As protein: CASSSDRANEQYF.

The gene calls are TRBV4-1 and TRBJ2-1; D not resolved. The CDR3 has 14 amino acids. The V gene lost 0 bases and the J gene lost 7 bases, with 10 bases spanning the gap. Looked up from germline, CDR1 is MGHRA and CDR2 is YSYEKL. This chain's CDR3 is CASSQEVVLNEQFF. DNA for the CDR3: TGCGCCAGCAGCCAAGAAGTAGTTTTGAATGAGCAGTTCTTC.

The chain joins TRBV20-1 to TRBJ2-4; possibly TRBD1 for D (7 bases). The tail of the sequence fits TRBJ2-7 better, so the J call may be wrong. Per germline, CDR1 DFQATT and CDR2 SNEGSKA (reference sequence). The CDR3 runs to 12 residues. The CDR3 nucleotides are TGCAGTGCGGTAGGGGGCGGGGACGAGCAGTACTTC. Its protein product is CSAVGGGDEQYF.

This rearrangement joins TRBV20-1 to TRBJ2-2; perhaps TRBD1 as D (6 bases). V lost 3 bases and J 1 base, leaving 12 bases between the germline ends. Looked up from germline, CDR1 is DFQATT and CDR2 is SNEGSKA (reference sequence). This CDR3 is built from 15 residues. CDR3 bases: TGCAGTGCTAGGAAGGCAGGGGTGAACACCGGGGAGCTGTTTTTT. This translates into CSARKAGVNTGELFF.

The rearrangement uses TRBV10-1 and TRBJ2-1; D call uncertain. From germline, CDR1 is WNHNN and CDR2 SYGVQD (reference sequence). The CDR3 has 13 residues. Trimming took 7 bases from V and 6 from J, leaving 13 bases between them. The CDR3 loop reads CASTAVLGNEQFF. The CDR3 DNA is TGCGCCAGCACCGCGGTCTTGGGCAATGAGCAGTTCTTC.

The CDR3 is CASSFGAGGHEQYF. The CDR3 DNA reads TGTGCCAGCAGTTTTGGAGCGGGAGGGCACGAGCAGTACTTC. This rearrangement joins TRBV12-3 or TRBV12-4 to TRBJ2-7; 10 bases map to TRBD2. CDR3 length equals 14 residues. The trim removed 3 bases at V and 5 bases at J, leaving 4 bases unmatched.

The J gene is TRBJ2-1, the V gene TRBV7-2; 8 bases map to TRBD2. This CDR3 contains 16 residues. J gave up 7 bases and V 4 bases, and 12 bases lay outside the gene matches. From germline, CDR1 is SGHTA and CDR2 FQGNSA. The CDR3 bases are TGTGCCAGCAGCTCGAGCGGGGGTGGGTGGATGAATGAGCAGTTCTTC. This encodes CASSSSGGGWMNEQFF.

This chain joins TRBV29-1 and TRBJ2-7, with D possibly matching TRBD1 (7 bases). The germline V and J ends were trimmed by 7 bases and 2 bases, with 18 bases remaining between them. The CDR3 contains 14 residues. Germline CDR1 reads SQVTM; CDR2 reads ANQGSEA. The CDR3 loop is CSAGGTVDTYEQYF. For the CDR3, the DNA is TGCAGCGCAGGGGGGACAGTCGATACCTACGAGCAGTACTTC.